The rows below give T cell receptor beta chains drawn from one sample of a study of cytomegalovirus exposure and HLA in healthy donors. Using immunoSEQ multiplex PCR, the repertoire was profiled, and TCRdb retains in-frame clones only, with some absent. In the table there are some 65,000 clones, about 72% of which are singletons. Sequences were obtained from PBMCs. The receptors originated from a girl under 18 in good health and CMV-seropositive. Each CDR3 is given with its conserved first and last residue. A D gene is named only where the DNA matches it firmly. Size is omitted from some rows. Given values are once, few, many or a class for expanded clones.

clone_size	d_call	v_call	j_call	cdr3_nt	cdr3_aa
NA	NA	TRBV4-3	TRBJ1-3	TGCGCCAGCAGCCTATCGACAGCCCGCTCTGGAAACACCATATATTTT	CASSLSTARSGNTIYF
NA	TRBD2	TRBV7-2	TRBJ2-1	TGTGCCAGCAGCTCATCAAGCGGGGGCAATGAGCAGTTCTTC	CASSSSSGGNEQFF
NA	NA	TRBV10-2	TRBJ2-7	TGCGCCAGCAGTGAGTACGGAGGGGTCTACGAGCAGTACTTC	CASSEYGGVYEQYF
NA	NA	TRBV5-1	TRBJ1-1	TGCGCCAGCAGCGCCGTGACTGGTGAAGCTTTCTTT	CASSAVTGEAFF
NA	TRBD1	TRBV5-1	TRBJ2-5	TGCGCCAGCAGCTTACGACAGGGGCTTTCCCAAGAGACCCAGTACTTC	CASSLRQGLSQETQYF
NA	NA	TRBV25-1	TRBJ1-1	TGTGCCAGCAGCCTTCGGGGGAACACTGAAGCTTTCTTT	CASSLRGNTEAFF
NA	TRBD1	TRBV28	TRBJ2-6	TGTGCCAGCATAAGACAGGGGGAGCTTTCTGGGGCCAACGTCCTGACTTTC	CASIRQGELSGANVLTF
NA	NA	TRBV27	TRBJ1-1	TGTGCCAGCAGTTTGCGGAGAATGAACACTGAAGCTTTCTTT	CASSLRRMNTEAFF
NA	NA	TRBV7-7	TRBJ2-1	TGTGCTAGCAGCCCAATGGACAACAATGAGCAGTTCTTC	CASSPMDNNEQFF
NA	TRBD1	TRBV7-9	TRBJ1-5	TGTGCCAGCAGCGCCACAGGGGGGACCCTCCGGGAGCCCCAGCATTTT	CASSATGGTLREPQHF
NA	NA	TRBV5-4	TRBJ2-5	TGTGCCAGCAGTATAGAAGAGACCCAGTACTTC	CASSIEETQYF
NA	NA	TRBV19	TRBJ1-1	TGTGCCAGTAGTCCACGGTTGAACACTGAAGCTTTCTTT	CASSPRLNTEAFF
NA	TRBD1	TRBV5-1	TRBJ1-5	TGCGCCAGCAGCTCGACAGGGGGCGAGAGACAGCCCCAGCATTTT	CASSSTGGERQPQHF
NA	NA	TRBV30	TRBJ2-2	TGTGCCTGGAGGAAACAGGTTAACACCGGGGAGCTGTTTTTT	CAWRKQVNTGELFF
NA	TRBD2	TRBV6-6	TRBJ2-1	TGTGCCAGCAGTCCTTCTGTCGGGGGAGGGCCAAATGAGCAGTTCTTC	CASSPSVGGGPNEQFF
NA	NA	TRBV30	TRBJ2-7	TGTGCCGGCACCAGGTACGCCTACGAGCAGTACTTC	CAGTRYAYEQYF
NA	TRBD1	TRBV5-8	TRBJ1-4	TGTGCCAGCAGCCCTGGACAGGGGGGGGATGAAAAACTGTTTTTT	CASSPGQGGDEKLFF
NA	TRBD2	TRBV30	TRBJ2-1	TGTGCCTGGAGTGCCTTGGGGTGGGGGGGCAATGAGCAGTTCTTC	CAWSALGWGGNEQFF
few	NA	TRBV2	TRBJ2-3	TGTGCCAGCAGCGAGTCCGACTTCTCCACAGATACGCAGTATTTT	CASSESDFSTDTQYF
NA	TRBD1	TRBV28	TRBJ2-7	TGTGCCAGCAGAGACAGGGCTCCTCTGTCCTACGAGCAGTACTTC	CASRDRAPLSYEQYF
once	TRBD1	TRBV7-2	TRBJ2-7	TGTGCCAGCAGCCTACCCCAGGGGGCTAACTACGAGCAGTACTTC	CASSLPQGANYEQYF
few	NA	TRBV28	TRBJ2-1	TGTGCCAGCAGTTTGGAGGGCAATGAGCAGTTCTTC	CASSLEGNEQFF
NA	TRBD1	TRBV10-1	TRBJ1-6	TGCGCCAGCAGTGAGCAGGACAGGGCTCGTTCACCCCTCCACTTT	CASSEQDRARSPLHF
NA	NA	TRBV10-3	TRBJ1-5	TGTGCCATCAGTACAGGTAGCAATCAGCCCCAGCATTTT	CAISTGSNQPQHF
NA	NA	TRBV7-8	TRBJ1-1	TGTGCCAGCAGACGATTGACCGCGGGTGAAGCTTTCTTT	CASRRLTAGEAFF
NA	NA	TRBV5-4	TRBJ2-1	TGTGCCAGCAGCTTGATAACTTCCATCACGAATGAGCAGTTCTTC	CASSLITSITNEQFF
NA	NA	TRBV7-9	TRBJ2-1	TGTGCCATGGACAGTGGGGCGGGCGGGGAGCAGTTCTTC	CAMDSGAGGEQFF
NA	NA	TRBV6-4	TRBJ2-3	TGTGCCAGCAGTGCCCAGGGTTCCGGATCTTCTACGCAGTATTTT	CASSAQGSGSSTQYF
few	NA	TRBV9	TRBJ1-3	TGTGCCAGCAGCGCTATATCTGGAAACACCATATATTTT	CASSAISGNTIYF
NA	TRBD1	TRBV15	TRBJ1-5	TGTGCCACCAGCAGATCCGACAGGGTCGACAATCAGCCCCAGCATTTT	CATSRSDRVDNQPQHF
NA	TRBD1	TRBV6-5	TRBJ2-5	TGTGCCAGCAGTTCTAATCCGGACAGGGGAGAGACCCAGTACTTC	CASSSNPDRGETQYF
NA	NA	TRBV25-1	TRBJ1-1	TGTGCCAGCAGAGCGGGCACCACTACCGCTGAAGCTTTCTTT	CASRAGTTTAEAFF
once	TRBD1	TRBV7-9	TRBJ1-2	TGTGCCAGCAGCTTCCGGGACAGCTATTCTGTCTATGGCTACACCTTC	CASSFRDSYSVYGYTF
NA	NA	TRBV9	TRBJ1-2	TGTGCCAGCAGCGTAGGATTGGGGGGACGGGGCTACACCTTC	CASSVGLGGRGYTF
NA	NA	TRBV14	TRBJ1-2	TGTGCCAGCAGCCAGATCGACAGGAGCTCCTATGGCTACACCTTC	CASSQIDRSSYGYTF
once	NA	TRBV4-1	TRBJ2-2	TGCGCCAGCAGCCAAGGTCCAGCGGACTTTTACACCGGGGAGCTGTTTTTT	CASSQGPADFYTGELFF
NA	NA	TRBV1	TRBJ2-5	TGCACCAGCAGCCAAGATCACCTAGAGCAAGAGACCCAGTACTTC	CTSSQDHLEQETQYF